These T cell receptor beta chains were read from a single sample in a study of T cells after yellow fever vaccination. Via MiXCR, TCRdb re-called the 5' RACE reads, giving one row per CDR3 protein. Of approximately 600,000 distinct CDR3 sequences in the sample, 12% were seen once. This sample comprised PBMCs, obtained on the day of the yellow fever booster vaccination. The receptors here all came from a man younger than 45 who received the YFV17D yellow fever vaccine. Each CDR3 is given with its conserved first and last residue. D genes are given only for firm matches. Only some rows state a clone size, as once, few, many or a class for expanded clones.

d_call	v_call	clone_size	j_call	cdr3_nt	cdr3_aa
TRBD1	TRBV7-2	NA	TRBJ1-5	TGTGCCAGCAGCTTAGGGGGACAGGGGACCAGGGGGCCCCAGCATTTT	CASSLGGQGTRGPQHF
TRBD2	TRBV29-1	NA	TRBJ2-1	TGCAGCGTTACCGAGCGGGGAAACAATGAGCAGTTCTTC	CSVTERGNNEQFF
TRBD1	TRBV12-3/TRBV12-4	NA	TRBJ2-3	TGTGCCAGCAGTTTGGGTCCGGGACAGGGTTCAGATACGCAGTATTTT	CASSLGPGQGSDTQYF
NA	TRBV7-2	NA	TRBJ2-3	TGTGCCAGCAGCCCACACCGAGGCGGGACAGATACGCAGTATTTT	CASSPHRGGTDTQYF
TRBD1	TRBV15	few	TRBJ2-7	TGTGCCACCAGCAAGGACAGGGTGGTCCACGAGCAGTACTTC	CATSKDRVVHEQYF
NA	TRBV7-2	few	TRBJ2-2	TGTGCCAGCAGCTCCCGAGGAGGCGGAGTGAACACCGGGGAGCTGTTTTTT	CASSSRGGGVNTGELFF
TRBD2	TRBV10-3	NA	TRBJ2-7	TGTGCCATCAGTGAGTCGGGGGGGATCGAGCAGTACTTC	CAISESGGIEQYF
NA	TRBV5-1	NA	TRBJ2-5	TGCGCCAGCAGATTTTCCGACGGGCAAGAGACCCAGTACTTC	CASRFSDGQETQYF
TRBD2	TRBV4-3	once	TRBJ2-3	TGCGCCAGCAGCCAGCTAGCGGGAGCCCCAGCAATGCAGTATTTT	CASSQLAGAPAMQYF
NA	TRBV20-1	NA	TRBJ2-7	TGCAGTGCTACACCCCTAACGGACAGCAGCCAGTACTTC	CSATPLTDSSQYF
NA	TRBV6-5	NA	TRBJ1-5	TGTGCCAGCAGATTAAGGGATCGTCAGCCCCAGCATTTT	CASRLRDRQPQHF
NA	TRBV6-5	few	TRBJ2-2	TGTGCCAGCAGTTACGGCGGGGACACCGGGGAGCTGTTTTTT	CASSYGGDTGELFF
NA	TRBV7-9	few	TRBJ2-3	TGTGCCAGCAGTTACCTAGACGCGACAGATACGCAGTATTTT	CASSYLDATDTQYF
NA	TRBV7-2	few	TRBJ2-5	TGTGCCAGCAGCCAAGTCCGGGGCCCCTATACCCAGTACTTC	CASSQVRGPYTQYF
TRBD2	TRBV12-3/TRBV12-4	few	TRBJ2-1	TGTGCCAGCAGTCTGGGGACTAGCGGGAGGGACAATGAGCAGTTCTTC	CASSLGTSGRDNEQFF
TRBD2	TRBV5-1	few	TRBJ2-5	TGCGCCAGCAGCTTTGGCAGGGAGGGAGAGACCCAGTACTTC	CASSFGREGETQYF
TRBD1	TRBV4-3	few	TRBJ1-1	TGCGCCAGCAGCCAAGAGTGGCAGGGGGCCACTGAAGCTTTCTTT	CASSQEWQGATEAFF
NA	TRBV14	few	TRBJ2-2	TGTGCCAGCAGCCGACGGGACACCGGGGAGCTGTTTTTT	CASSRRDTGELFF
NA	TRBV6-1	few	TRBJ2-3	TGTGCCAGCACCGGTAATTATGGAGCTGGCACAGATACGCAGTATTTT	CASTGNYGAGTDTQYF
TRBD1	TRBV7-9	few	TRBJ2-1	TGTGCCAGCGGCCAGGGGGATGAGCAGTTCTTC	CASGQGDEQFF
NA	TRBV15	NA	TRBJ1-4	TGTGCCACCAGCAGAGATCCAGGGGTGGATGAAAAACTGTTTTTT	CATSRDPGVDEKLFF
TRBD1	TRBV10-3	NA	TRBJ2-1	TGTGCCATCAGTGAGTCCTCGACAGGGACCTACAATGAGCAGTTCTTC	CAISESSTGTYNEQFF
TRBD2	TRBV20-1	few	TRBJ2-5	TGCAGTGCCTGGACTAGGAGCCGAGAGACCCAGTACTTC	CSAWTRSRETQYF
NA	TRBV19	NA	TRBJ2-2	TGTGCCAGTAGTATAAAGGACAGTGCACCCGGGGAGCTGTTTTTT	CASSIKDSAPGELFF
NA	TRBV4-3	few	TRBJ1-6	TGCGCCAGCAGCCAAGTTCGGGGGCTTAATTCACCCCTCCACTTT	CASSQVRGLNSPLHF
NA	TRBV20-1	few	TRBJ2-7	TGCAGTGCTAGCAACCCTGGGTACGAGCAGTACTTC	CSASNPGYEQYF
NA	TRBV10-3	NA	TRBJ2-5	TGTGCCATCAGTGAGAGAGGGGAGACCCAGTACTTC	CAISERGETQYF
NA	TRBV29-1	many	TRBJ2-7	TGCAGCGTCGCCGGGACACCTTCCTACGAGCAGTACTTC	CSVAGTPSYEQYF
NA	TRBV6-4	NA	TRBJ1-6	TGTGCCAGCAGTGAATTCAGGGGCAATTCACCCCTCCACTTT	CASSEFRGNSPLHF
NA	TRBV27	few	TRBJ2-2	TGTGCCAGCAGCATCACAGGGCGTGGCACCGGGGAGCTGTTTTTT	CASSITGRGTGELFF
TRBD2	TRBV4-2	NA	TRBJ2-3	TGTGCCAGCAGCCAACGGGGTAGCGGGAGCCTCACAGATACGCAGTATTTT	CASSQRGSGSLTDTQYF
NA	TRBV6-6	few	TRBJ2-3	TGTGCCAGCAGAGAGGACCTAGATACGCAGTATTTT	CASREDLDTQYF
NA	TRBV7-2	NA	TRBJ2-5	TGTGCCAGCAGCTCCTCATTGCTGGGAGAGACCCAGTACTTC	CASSSSLLGETQYF
NA	TRBV25-1	NA	TRBJ2-2	TGTGCCAGCAGCCCCTTATGGGGGGCGCTTACCGGGGAGCTGTTTTTT	CASSPLWGALTGELFF
TRBD1	TRBV10-3	few	TRBJ1-1	TGTGCCATCACTGCGACAGGGACTAACACTGAAGCTTTCTTT	CAITATGTNTEAFF
NA	TRBV14	many	TRBJ2-7	TGTGCCAGCAGACGGGCCGGGGGTCCCTACGAGCAGTACTTC	CASRRAGGPYEQYF
TRBD2	TRBV27	NA	TRBJ2-1	TGTGCCAGCAAAGGACTAGCGGGTTACAATGAGCAGTTCTTC	CASKGLAGYNEQFF
NA	TRBV27	NA	TRBJ2-5	TGTGCCAGCACCCTGGGGGCCCAAGAGACCCAGTACTTC	CASTLGAQETQYF
TRBD1	TRBV6-1	NA	TRBJ2-7	TGTGCCAGCAGTGGCCTTGGGACAGGGGGTCGAGAAGTGTACGAGCAGTACTTC	CASSGLGTGGREVYEQYF
NA	TRBV4-2	NA	TRBJ2-5	TGTGCCAGCAGCCAAGGGGTAGGATCGCCAGCGGGGACCCAGTACTTC	CASSQGVGSPAGTQYF
TRBD2	TRBV4-3	few	TRBJ2-3	TGCGCCAGCAGCCAGGCCGGGGGGAGGAGCACAGATACGCAGTATTTT	CASSQAGGRSTDTQYF
NA	TRBV11-2	few	TRBJ2-2	TGTGCCAGCAGCCGGACGGCGGGTGGCGGGGAGCTGTTTTTT	CASSRTAGGGELFF
TRBD2	TRBV20-1	few	TRBJ2-7	TGCAGTGCTAGGTGGTTAGCGGGAGGTTCCGAGCAGTACTTC	CSARWLAGGSEQYF
NA	TRBV18	few	TRBJ2-1	TGTGCCAGCTCACCGCCAGGCCAAGAGCCTTACAATGAGCAGTTCTTC	CASSPPGQEPYNEQFF
NA	TRBV7-2	many	TRBJ2-3	TGTGCCAGCAGCTTAAGCGTCCAGCACAGAGATACGCAGTATTTT	CASSLSVQHRDTQYF
NA	TRBV28	few	TRBJ2-5	TGTGCCAGCAACAGCCTCCCGTCTAGGAGGCCCCAGTACTTC	CASNSLPSRRPQYF
TRBD2	TRBV7-2	few	TRBJ2-1	TGTGCCAGCAGCGCCTTGACTAGCGGGGGGTCGGGGCAGTTCTTC	CASSALTSGGSGQFF
NA	TRBV9	few	TRBJ1-2	TGTGCCAGCAGCGTAGACCCAAGCGGGGGAATCACGGGCTACACCTTC	CASSVDPSGGITGYTF